The 26 T cell receptor beta chains reported below all come from one sample, sequenced in a study of regulatory T cells in long-lasting Graves disease listed by TCRdb under 2021. In light of the paper, this sample's time point label describes: newly diagnosed GD, antithyroid drugs for less than 3 months. For both TCR sequencing and RNA sequencing, RNA was extracted from PBMCs in TRIzol. To prepare the library, multiplex PCR was applied. Sequenced using an Illumina HiSeq 4000. CDR3 regions were amplified by Arm-PCR with iRepertoire HTBI primers to construct TCR beta libraries. TCRdb's own reprocessing of the public reads used fastp at Q25 and MiXCR and kept productive beta chains. Rows matching on CDR3 protein sequence are summarized as one entry with the most common DNA and genes. This sample has hundreds of thousands of distinct CDR3 sequences in its table, and roughly 15% of those were observed once. The ten largest clones take up roughly 18% of the sample.

The same sample was also studied in work on T cells in Graves' hyperthyroidism and ophthalmopathy.

Sequences were derived from peripheral blood mononuclear cells (PBMCs), sampled at new diagnosis, from a patient treated with antithyroid drugs. The source of these receptors is a woman aged 30 to 39 with Graves disease. Donor details come from another sample of the same person, matched by shared clones.

This clonotype was detected only a few times. The chain joins TRBV27 to TRBJ2-1, with D perhaps matching TRBD2 (5 bases). The V gene lost 4 bases and the J gene lost 8 bases, with 12 bases spanning the gap. Per the germline V gene, CDR1 is MNHEY and CDR2 is SMNVEV (reference sequence). The CDR3 is made up of 13 amino acids. The CDR3 here is CASSSGGFDEQFF. Here the CDR3 DNA reads TGTGCCAGCAGTTCTGGAGGTTTTGATGAGCAGTTCTTC.

The rearrangement links TRBV18 to TRBJ1-4; 7 bases fit TRBD1. The ends lost 3 bases at V and 5 bases at J; junction bases unmatched: 12. Germline V CDR1 and CDR2: KGHSH, LQKENI. This CDR3 is built from 17 residues. As DNA, the CDR3 is TGTGCCAGCTCACCTGCCCCCGGGACAGTTATGAATGAAAAACTGTTTTTT. Translation gives CASSPAPGTVMNEKLFF. The whole variable domain, filled in from reference TRBV18 and TRBJ1-4, reads NAGVMQNPRHLVRRRGQEARLRCSPMKGHSHVYWYRQLPEEGLKFMVYLQKENIIDESGMPKERFSAEFPKEGPSILRIQQVVRGDSAAYFCASSPAPGTVMNEKLFFGSGTQLSVL.

The V and J genes are TRBV6-2 or TRBV6-3 and TRBJ2-3; TRBD1 matches 11 bases. Germline loops: CDR1 MNHEY, CDR2 SVGEGT. CDR3 length: 16 residues. Trimming cost V 6 bases and J 4 bases; bases outside gene matches: 9. CDR3 residues: CASRPLGQGAADTQYF. The CDR3 DNA reads TGTGCCAGCAGACCCCTTGGACAGGGGGCGGCAGATACGCAGTATTTT.

In its sample, this clonotype was seen a few times. The chain recombines TRBV29-1 with TRBJ1-1; 8 bases are a match to TRBD1. Germline trimming cut 5 bases from V and 5 bases from J; bases unmatched to any gene: 10. The CDR3 is 14 residues long. Germline CDR1 is SQVTM and CDR2 is ANQGSEA. The CDR3 bases are TGCAGCGTTATTATCGGACAGGGTCGAACTGAAGCTTTCTTT. This sequence encodes CSVIIGQGRTEAFF.

The chain combines TRBV6-2 or TRBV6-3 with TRBJ2-4; a possible D gene is TRBD1 (6 bases). CDR3 length equals 17 residues. Germline CDR1 MNHEY, CDR2 SVGEGT. V shed 6 bases and J shed 1 base, with 19 bases lying between them. This CDR3 reads CASSPQTATGAKNIQYF. The CDR3, as DNA: TGTGCCAGCAGCCCCCAGACGGCTACAGGGGCCAAAAACATTCAGTACTTC.

The table lists this clonotype with many counts. This chain links TRBV7-9 with TRBJ1-2; no firm D call. The CDR3 totals 13 residues. Per germline, CDR1 SEHNR and CDR2 FQNEAQ (reference sequence). V lost 2 bases and J 3 bases, leaving 7 bases between the germline ends. In DNA, the CDR3 is TGTGCCAGCAGCTTATATGAGGACTATGGCTACACCTTC. Protein sequence: CASSLYEDYGYTF.

This chain joins TRBV7-8 and TRBJ1-4, with 7 bases that match TRBD1. The CDR3 extends over 16 amino acids. The J segment lost 3 bases and the V segment lost 5 bases, leaving 9 bases of the junction unmatched. Germline CDR1 is SGHVS and CDR2 is FQNEAQ. CDR3 sequence reads: CASSRRRDSSNEKLFF. The CDR3 DNA is TGTGCCAGCAGCCGACGTCGGGACAGCTCTAATGAAAAACTGTTTTTT.

In its sample, this clonotype was seen many times. The V gene is TRBV27, the J gene TRBJ2-2; no reliable D call. V was shortened by 9 bases and J by 9 bases, with 11 bases between the two germline ends. CDR1 is MNHEY and CDR2 is SMNVEV in the germline V gene (reference sequence). The CDR3 extends over 11 amino acids. Written as DNA, the CDR3 is TGTGCCAGAAAGTACGGGCGGGAGCTGTTTTTT. Protein product: CARKYGRELFF.

V is TRBV7-9 and J is TRBJ2-7, with D unresolved. Germline assignment: CDR1 SEHNR and CDR2 FQNEAQ (reference sequence). The CDR3 contains 13 residues. V lost 1 base, J lost 5 bases, and 9 bases lay in between. CDR3 residues: CASSLVGPNEQYF. The CDR3 region has the DNA TGTGCCAGCAGCTTAGTAGGACCGAACGAGCAGTACTTC. The variable domain in full, with the rest retrieved from reference TRBV7-9 and TRBJ2-7, is DTGVSQNPRHKITKRGQNVTFRCDPISEHNRLYWYRQTLGQGPEFLTYFQNEAQLEKSRLLSDRFSAERPKGSFSTLEIQRTEQGDSAMYLCASSLVGPNEQYFGPGTRLTVT.

This clonotype was counted a few times. The rearrangement joins TRBV7-9 to TRBJ2-7; D remains ambiguous. The CDR3 has 12 amino acids. The V end lost 5 bases, the J end lost 2 bases, and 7 bases lay between the germline ends. The germline gives CDR1 SEHNR, CDR2 FQNEAQ (reference sequence). The DNA of the CDR3 is TGTGCCAGCAGCAAGGCAACCTACGAGCAGTACTTC. It codes for CASSKATYEQYF.

This clonotype was picked up many times. The chain uses TRBV28 and TRBJ2-7; the match to TRBD2 covers 9 bases. The CDR3 is 15 amino acids. Germline V gene lookup returns CDR1 MDHEN and CDR2 SYDVKM. With 10 bases clipped from V and 4 bases from J, the junction kept 14 bases outside the gene matches. CDR3 sequence (DNA): TGTGCCACGCAGAGTAGCGGGAGCCCTCTGTACGAGCAGTACTTC. This sequence encodes CATQSSGSPLYEQYF.

This clonotype showed up many times. The chain employs TRBV19 and TRBJ1-1, with D unresolved. V was trimmed by 3 bases and J by 8 bases, leaving 13 bases between them. CDR3 length: 13 residues. CDR1 is LNHDA, CDR2 SQIVND, per germline (reference sequence). In DNA, the CDR3 is TGTGCCAGTAGTATTTCCGTGTCTAAGGAAGCTTTCTTT. This codes for CASSISVSKEAFF.

This clonotype was counted many times. The gene calls are TRBV7-9 and TRBJ2-7; TRBD1 matches 8 bases. CDR1 is SEHNR and CDR2 is FQNEAQ in the germline V gene (reference sequence). CDR3 length equals 15 residues. V trimming: 1 base; J trimming: 0 bases; junction bases outside the gene matches: 2. The CDR3 is CASSLETGASYEQYF. CDR3 bases: TGTGCCAGCAGCTTAGAGACAGGGGCCTCCTACGAGCAGTACTTC.

The J gene is TRBJ2-3, the V gene TRBV4-1; TRBD2 agrees at 9 bases. Trimming removed 4 bases from V and 3 bases from J; junction bases left unmatched: 17. This CDR3 spans 19 amino acids. Germline CDR1 is MGHRA and CDR2 is YSYEKL. This chain's CDR3 is CASSPRRRRAGGMTDTQYF. DNA for the CDR3: TGCGCCAGCAGCCCCCGGCGCAGACGTGCGGGAGGGATGACAGATACGCAGTATTTT.

On this clonotype: One base away lies a much larger clone, so this may be a sequencing read error. The chain joins TRBV9 to TRBJ2-5; D remains unclear. V was shortened by 4 bases and J by 3 bases, with 4 bases between the two germline ends. This CDR3 contains 11 residues. The V gene's germline CDR1 is SGDLS and CDR2 YYNGEE. The CDR3, as DNA: TGTGCCAGCAGCCACAAAGAGACCCAGTACTTC. Amino acids: CASSHKETQYF.

This clonotype was seen only a few times. The chain carries TRBV3-1 and TRBJ2-1, with D maybe TRBD2 (6 bases). CDR1 and CDR2 from the germline V gene are LGHDT and YNNKEL (reference sequence). V was trimmed by 1 base and J by 9 bases, leaving 13 bases between them. The CDR3 loop spans 14 amino acids. CDR3 nucleotides: TGTGCCAGCAGCCAAGGACGGGAGCTCGGTGAGCAGTTCTTC. Its translation: CASSQGRELGEQFF.

There are many counts of this clonotype. V is TRBV19 and J is TRBJ1-1; tentative D call: TRBD1 (5 bases). The germline V gene encodes CDR1 LNHDA and CDR2 SQIVND (reference sequence). Trimming removed 3 bases from V and 4 bases from J, with 15 bases in between. This CDR3 comprises 15 residues. The CDR3 loop reads CASSIPTASSTEAFF. The CDR3 region has the DNA TGTGCCAGTAGTATCCCGACAGCCTCGAGCACTGAAGCTTTCTTT.

The rearrangement uses TRBV19 and TRBJ2-1; a possible D gene is TRBD1 (6 bases). CDR3 length: 14 amino acids. Germline-derived CDR1 and CDR2 are LNHDA and SQIVND (reference sequence). Trimming took 9 bases from V and 0 from J, leaving 12 bases between them. This CDR3 reads CASKKDSSYNEQFF. For the CDR3, the DNA is TGTGCCAGCAAAAAGGACAGCTCCTACAATGAGCAGTTCTTC.

This chain connects TRBV11-2 to TRBJ2-7, with TRBD1 matching 11 bases. Trimming cost V 1 base and J 3 bases; bases outside gene matches: 5. The CDR3 consists of 16 residues. The germline gives CDR1 SGHAT, CDR2 FQNNGV. CDR3 in amino acids: CASSLVIGTGGYEQYF. The CDR3 DNA follows: TGTGCCAGCAGCTTAGTGATCGGGACAGGGGGCTACGAGCAGTACTTC.

Many counts were recorded for this clonotype. The chain links TRBV6-1 to TRBJ1-2; 12 bases are shared with TRBD1. The ends lost 7 bases at V and 7 bases at J; junction bases unmatched: 10. This CDR3 contains 15 residues. Germline V lookup: CDR1 MNHNS, CDR2 SASEGT. CDR3 in amino acids: CASNAGTGGQVGYTF. The CDR3 DNA reads TGTGCCAGCAATGCCGGGACAGGGGGCCAGGTTGGCTACACCTTC.

This clonotype showed up just a few times. The chain links TRBV18 to TRBJ2-3, with 9 bases identical to TRBD1. Germline CDR1 is KGHSH and CDR2 is LQKENI. The CDR3 is 15 residues long. V dropped 3 bases and J dropped 2; count of bases not matched to a gene: 3. DNA for the CDR3: TGTGCCAGCTCACCTCTACAGGGGGCCACAGATACGCAGTATTTT. Its translation: CASSPLQGATDTQYF.

This clonotype was recorded at least ten times. The gene calls are TRBV28 and TRBJ1-1; D not resolved. The CDR3 contains 13 residues. Germline assignment: CDR1 MDHEN and CDR2 SYDVKM. The germline V and J ends were trimmed by 3 bases and 6 bases, with 11 bases remaining between them. CDR3 coding DNA: TGTGCCAGCAGTTTCGTCGGGCGGGCTGAAGCTTTCTTT. Encoded protein: CASSFVGRAEAFF.

This clonotype was picked up a small number of times. The chain has TRBV5-8 and TRBJ1-2, with a weak D call TRBD1 (5 bases). Per the germline V gene, CDR1 is SGHTS and CDR2 is YDEGEE. The CDR3 covers 15 residues. Trimming stripped 3 bases from V and 7 bases from J, with 19 bases between. CDR3 region: CASSSGTVPKGGYTF. The CDR3 coding sequence is TGTGCCAGCAGCTCCGGGACGGTCCCCAAAGGTGGCTACACCTTC.

J is TRBJ2-1 and V is TRBV18, with D possibly matching TRBD1 (5 bases). The length of the CDR3 is 17 residues. Trimming took 2 bases from V and 10 from J, leaving 24 bases between them. The germline V gene has CDR1 KGHSH and CDR2 LQKENI. The CDR3 here is CASSPRGYLTNGSEQFF. The CDR3 coding sequence is TGTGCCAGCTCACCAAGGGGTTACCTCACGAATGGTAGCGAGCAGTTCTTC.

This clonotype occurred many times. This chain uses TRBV2 with TRBJ1-4; D is ambiguous. In germline, CDR1 is SNHLY, CDR2 FYNNEI. This CDR3 is 14 amino acids long. Between the trimmed V and J ends, which lost 6 bases and 5 bases, there was a span of 13 bases. The CDR3 nucleotides read TGTGCCAGCAGCCGATTGGGAGCGAATGAAAAACTGTTTTTT. It translates to CASSRLGANEKLFF.

This chain links TRBV19 with TRBJ2-7, with 7 positions matching TRBD2. Trimming cost V 11 bases and J 4 bases; bases outside gene matches: 5. Germline lookup yields CDR1 LNHDA and CDR2 SQIVND (reference sequence). The CDR3 contains 11 residues. The CDR3 nucleotides read TGTGCCGCTGGGACTACTTACGAGCAGTACTTC. This encodes CAAGTTYEQYF.